The 3 T cell receptor beta chains below come from one sample, sequenced in a study of T-cell memory formation after mild COVID-19. TCRdb ran MiXCR on the 5' RACE reads and lists one entry per CDR3 protein. The table includes more than 80,000 distinct CDR3 sequences, around 12% detected once. The material sequenced was PBMCs or a T cell subset sorted from them (not recorded which). Receptors originate from an adult woman who had mild COVID-19 (a few samples of this study predate the infection). Cell type and time point are not known.

J is TRBJ2-7 and V is TRBV7-6, with D perhaps TRBD2 (6 bases). CDR1 SGHVS and CDR2 FNYEAQ come from the germline V gene. V was pared by 4 bases and J by 5 bases, with 12 bases between. The CDR3 totals 13 residues. CDR3 amino acids: CASSSGTGNEQYF. The CDR3 nucleotides read TGTGCCAGCAGCTCCGGGACTGGGAACGAGCAGTACTTC.

This clonotype showed up just a few times. V is TRBV15 and J is TRBJ2-1; no clear D gene. The CDR3 length is 14 residues. Trimming took 2 bases from V and 6 from J, leaving 11 bases between them. Germline CDR1 reads LNHNV; CDR2 reads YYDKDF (reference sequence). The CDR3 DNA reads TGTGCCACCAGCAGAACCTCCAACGCCAATGAGCAGTTCTTC. The encoded protein is CATSRTSNANEQFF.

This chain joins TRBV24-1 and TRBJ2-7; 9 positions match TRBD1. This CDR3 spans 15 amino acids. In germline, CDR1 is KGHDR, CDR2 SFDVKD. V gave up 7 bases and J gave up 2 bases; unmatched junction bases: 8. The CDR3 coding sequence is TGTGCCACCAGCCCGGGACAGGGACCTACCTACGAGCAGTACTTC. Amino acid sequence: CATSPGQGPTYEQYF.